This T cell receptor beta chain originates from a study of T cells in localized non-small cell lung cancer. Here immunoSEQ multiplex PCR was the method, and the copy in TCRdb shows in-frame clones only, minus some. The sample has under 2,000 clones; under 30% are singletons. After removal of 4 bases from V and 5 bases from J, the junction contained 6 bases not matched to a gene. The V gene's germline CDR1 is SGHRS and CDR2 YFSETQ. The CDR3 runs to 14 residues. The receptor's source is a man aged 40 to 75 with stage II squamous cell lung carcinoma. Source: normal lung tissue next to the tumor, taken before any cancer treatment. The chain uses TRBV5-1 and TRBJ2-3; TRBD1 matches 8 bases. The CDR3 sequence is CASSPGQDGDTQYF. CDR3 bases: TGCGCCAGCAGCCCGGGACAGGACGGAGATACGCAGTATTTT.